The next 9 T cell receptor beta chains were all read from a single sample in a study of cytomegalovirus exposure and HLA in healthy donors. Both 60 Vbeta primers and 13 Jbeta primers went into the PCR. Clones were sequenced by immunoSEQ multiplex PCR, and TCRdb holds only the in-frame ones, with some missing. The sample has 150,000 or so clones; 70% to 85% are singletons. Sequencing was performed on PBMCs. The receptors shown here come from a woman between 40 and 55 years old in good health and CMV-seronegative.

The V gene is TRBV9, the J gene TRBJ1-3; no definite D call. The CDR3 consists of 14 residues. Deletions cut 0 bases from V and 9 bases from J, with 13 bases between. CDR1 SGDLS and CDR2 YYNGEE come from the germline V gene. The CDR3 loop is CASSVADRRGTIYF. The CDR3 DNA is TGTGCCAGCAGCGTAGCTGACCGTCGCGGCACCATATATTTT.

CDR3 protein: CASSFMTGSVETQYF. The CDR3 DNA follows: TGTGCCAGCAGTTTTATGACAGGGTCGGTGGAGACCCAGTACTTC. This sequence joins TRBV28 and TRBJ2-5; TRBD1 agrees at 7 bases. CDR3 size: 15 residues. The ends lost 3 bases at V and 5 bases at J; junction bases unmatched: 9. CDR1 and CDR2 (germline): MDHEN, SYDVKM. The full variable domain, in which reference TRBV28 and TRBJ2-5 provide the parts outside the CDR3, is DVKVTQSSRYLVKRTGEKVFLECVQDMDHENMFWYRQDPGLGLRLIYFSYDVKMKEKGDIPEGYSVSREKKERFSLILESASTNQTSMYLCASSFMTGSVETQYFGPGTRLLVL.

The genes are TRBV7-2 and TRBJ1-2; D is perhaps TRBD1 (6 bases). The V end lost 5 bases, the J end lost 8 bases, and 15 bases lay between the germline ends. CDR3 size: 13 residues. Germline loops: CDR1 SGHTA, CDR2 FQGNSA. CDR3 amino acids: CASSTRQERGYTF. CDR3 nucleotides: TGTGCCAGCAGCACGCGACAGGAGCGCGGCTACACCTTC.

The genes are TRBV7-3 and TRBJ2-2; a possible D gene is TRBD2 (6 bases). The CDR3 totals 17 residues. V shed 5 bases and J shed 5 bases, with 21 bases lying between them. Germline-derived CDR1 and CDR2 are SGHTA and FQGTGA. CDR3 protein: CASSPQGSGVGTGELFF. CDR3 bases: TGTGCCAGCAGCCCCCAAGGGTCGGGAGTCGGGACCGGGGAGCTGTTTTTT.

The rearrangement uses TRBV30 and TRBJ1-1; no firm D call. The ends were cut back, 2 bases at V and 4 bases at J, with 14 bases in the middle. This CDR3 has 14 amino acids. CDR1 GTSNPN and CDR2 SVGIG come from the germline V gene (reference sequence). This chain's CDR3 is CAWSLVGSTTEAFF. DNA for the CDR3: TGTGCCTGGAGTCTGGTGGGGAGTACCACTGAAGCTTTCTTT.

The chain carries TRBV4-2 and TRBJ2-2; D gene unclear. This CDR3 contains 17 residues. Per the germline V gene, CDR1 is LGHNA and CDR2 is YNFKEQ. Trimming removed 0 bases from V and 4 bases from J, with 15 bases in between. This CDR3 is CASSQDDLRSGTGELFF. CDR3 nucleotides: TGTGCCAGCAGCCAAGATGATCTGAGGTCGGGCACCGGGGAGCTGTTTTTT.

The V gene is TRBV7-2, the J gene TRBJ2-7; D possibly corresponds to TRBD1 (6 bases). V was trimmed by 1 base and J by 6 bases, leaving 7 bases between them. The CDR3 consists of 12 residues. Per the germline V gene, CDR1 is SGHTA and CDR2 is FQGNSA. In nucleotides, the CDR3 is TGTGCCAGCAGCTTAGTCAGGGGCGAGCAGTACTTC. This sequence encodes CASSLVRGEQYF. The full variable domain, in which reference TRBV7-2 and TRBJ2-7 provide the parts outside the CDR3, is GAGVSQSPSNKVTEKGKDVELRCDPISGHTALYWYRQSLGQGLEFLIYFQGNSAPDKSGLPSDRFSAERTGGSVSTLTIQRTQQEDSAVYLCASSLVRGEQYFGPGTRLTVT.

CDR3 sequence (DNA): TGCGCCAGCAGCTTGGGGCTTAGCGGACCTAGCACAGATACGCAGTATTTT. Translation gives CASSLGLSGPSTDTQYF. The chain couples TRBV5-1 to TRBJ2-3; D perhaps matches TRBD2 (6 bases). Per germline, CDR1 SGHRS and CDR2 YFSETQ. With 0 bases removed from V and 0 bases from J, the gap between germline ends came to 14 bases. The CDR3 loop spans 17 amino acids. The complete variable domain, with remaining parts taken from reference TRBV5-1 and TRBJ2-3, reads KAGVTQTPRYLIKTRGQQVTLSCSPISGHRSVSWYQQTPGQGLQFLFEYFSETQRNKGNFPGRFSGRQFSNSRSEMNVSTLELGDSALYLCASSLGLSGPSTDTQYFGPGTRLTVL.

The CDR3 protein is CASSWEGTGKGETQYF. In DNA, the CDR3 is TGTGCCAGCAGCTGGGAGGGGACAGGGAAGGGAGAGACCCAGTACTTC. V and J are TRBV5-6 and TRBJ2-5, with 9 positions matching TRBD1. Germline CDR1 is SGHDT and CDR2 is YYEEEE. Trimming removed 3 bases from V and 4 bases from J; junction bases left unmatched: 10. The CDR3 runs 16 residues.